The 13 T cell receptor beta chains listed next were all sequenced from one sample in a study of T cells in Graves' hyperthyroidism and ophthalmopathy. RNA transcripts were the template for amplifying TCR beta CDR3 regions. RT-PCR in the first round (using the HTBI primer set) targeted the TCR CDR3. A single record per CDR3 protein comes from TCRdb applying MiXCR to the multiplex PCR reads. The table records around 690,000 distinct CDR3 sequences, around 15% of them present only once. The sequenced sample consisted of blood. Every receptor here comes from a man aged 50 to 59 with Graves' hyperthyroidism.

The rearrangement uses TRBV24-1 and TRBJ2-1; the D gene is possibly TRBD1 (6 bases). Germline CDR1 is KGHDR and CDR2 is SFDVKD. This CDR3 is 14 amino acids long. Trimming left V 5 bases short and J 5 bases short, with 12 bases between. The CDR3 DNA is TGTGCCACCAGTGTCAGGGGTTTTCACAATGAGCAGTTCTTC. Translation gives CATSVRGFHNEQFF.

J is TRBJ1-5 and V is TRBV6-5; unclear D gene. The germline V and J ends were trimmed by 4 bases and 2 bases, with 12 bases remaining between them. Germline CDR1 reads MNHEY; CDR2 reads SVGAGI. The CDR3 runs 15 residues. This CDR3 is CASSSYTPRNQPQHF. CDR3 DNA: TGTGCCAGCAGTTCTTATACTCCCCGCAATCAGCCCCAGCATTTT.

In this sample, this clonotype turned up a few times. The CDR3 DNA is TGCGCCAGCAGCTTGATTACAGGCTTGAACACTGAAGCTTTCTTT. Protein sequence: CASSLITGLNTEAFF. This chain links TRBV5-1 with TRBJ1-1; D is possibly TRBD1 (5 bases). The V end lost 1 base, the J end lost 0 bases, and 10 bases lay between the germline ends. CDR3 length: 15 amino acids. CDR1 is SGHRS, CDR2 YFSETQ, per germline.

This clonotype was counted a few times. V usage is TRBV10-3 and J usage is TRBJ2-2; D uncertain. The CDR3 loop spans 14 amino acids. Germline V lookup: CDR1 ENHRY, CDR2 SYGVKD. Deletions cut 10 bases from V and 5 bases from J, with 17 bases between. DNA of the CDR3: TGTGCCACCGTCGGGCCATCGGAAACCGGGGAGCTGTTTTTT. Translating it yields CATVGPSETGELFF.

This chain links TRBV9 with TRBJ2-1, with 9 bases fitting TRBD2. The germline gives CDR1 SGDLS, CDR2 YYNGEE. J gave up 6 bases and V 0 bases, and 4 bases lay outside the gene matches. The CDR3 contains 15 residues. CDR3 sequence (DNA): TGTGCCAGCAGCGTAGGCGGGAGGGCCCGCAATGAGCAGTTCTTC. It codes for CASSVGGRARNEQFF.

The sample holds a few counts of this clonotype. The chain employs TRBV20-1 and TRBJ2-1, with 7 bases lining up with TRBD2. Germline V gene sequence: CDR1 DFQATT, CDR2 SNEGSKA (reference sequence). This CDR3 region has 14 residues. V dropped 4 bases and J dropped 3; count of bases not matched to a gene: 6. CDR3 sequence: CSAIPGTNYNEQFF. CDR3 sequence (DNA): TGCAGTGCTATCCCCGGGACTAACTACAATGAGCAGTTCTTC.

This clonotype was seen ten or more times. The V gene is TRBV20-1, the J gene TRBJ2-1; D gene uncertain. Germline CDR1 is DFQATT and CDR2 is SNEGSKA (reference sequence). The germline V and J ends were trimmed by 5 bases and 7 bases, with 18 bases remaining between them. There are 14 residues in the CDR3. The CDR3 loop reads CSAGDSRNLNEQFF. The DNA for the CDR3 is TGCAGTGCTGGCGACTCCCGTAATTTGAATGAGCAGTTCTTC.

The CDR3: CASSFGRNGPNYEQYF. In DNA, the CDR3 is TGTGCCAGCAGTTTTGGGCGGAATGGTCCAAACTACGAGCAGTACTTC. This sequence joins TRBV28 and TRBJ2-7, with D hard to call. The V gene's germline CDR1 is MDHEN and CDR2 SYDVKM. This CDR3 is built from 16 residues. Trimming cost V 3 bases and J 3 bases, with 18 bases left between them.

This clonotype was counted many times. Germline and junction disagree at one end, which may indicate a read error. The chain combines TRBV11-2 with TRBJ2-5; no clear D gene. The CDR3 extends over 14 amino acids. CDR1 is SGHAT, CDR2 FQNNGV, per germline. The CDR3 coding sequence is TGTGCCAGCAGCTTAGTCGGAACACAAGAGGCCCAGTACTTC. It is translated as CASSLVGTQEAQYF.

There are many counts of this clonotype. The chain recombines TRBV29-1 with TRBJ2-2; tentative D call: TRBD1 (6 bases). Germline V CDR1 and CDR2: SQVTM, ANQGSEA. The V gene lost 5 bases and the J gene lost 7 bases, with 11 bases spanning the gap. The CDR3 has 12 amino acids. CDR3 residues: CSVRTGNGELFF. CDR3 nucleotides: TGCAGCGTTAGAACAGGGAACGGGGAGCTGTTTTTT.

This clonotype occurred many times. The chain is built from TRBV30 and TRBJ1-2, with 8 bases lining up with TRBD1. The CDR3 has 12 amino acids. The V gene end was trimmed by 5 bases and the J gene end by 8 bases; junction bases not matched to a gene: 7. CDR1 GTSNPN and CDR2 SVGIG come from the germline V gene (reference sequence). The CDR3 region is CAWSGTGGGYTF. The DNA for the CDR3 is TGTGCCTGGTCCGGGACAGGAGGAGGCTACACCTTC.

CDR3 sequence: CASSPRGLAEKLFF. DNA of the CDR3: TGTGCCAGCTCACCAAGGGGTTTAGCGGAAAAACTGTTTTTT. V gene TRBV18 combines with J gene TRBJ1-4, with D possibly matching TRBD1 (5 bases). CDR3 length: 14 residues. Trimming cost V 2 bases and J 8 bases, with 12 bases left between them. Germline V gives CDR1 KGHSH, CDR2 LQKENI. Looking up the rest from reference TRBV18 and TRBJ1-4 gives the full variable domain: NAGVMQNPRHLVRRRGQEARLRCSPMKGHSHVYWYRQLPEEGLKFMVYLQKENIIDESGMPKERFSAEFPKEGPSILRIQQVVRGDSAAYFCASSPRGLAEKLFFGSGTQLSVL.

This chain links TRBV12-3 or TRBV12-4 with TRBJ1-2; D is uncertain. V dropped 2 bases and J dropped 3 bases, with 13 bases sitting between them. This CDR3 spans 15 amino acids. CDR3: CASSLLVMGDYGYTF. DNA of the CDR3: TGTGCCAGCAGTTTATTGGTCATGGGTGACTATGGCTACACCTTC.